This T cell receptor (beta chain) was documented in a study of T cell responses to AZD1222 COVID-19 vaccine. V was clipped by 3 bases and J by 1 base; unmatched bases: 0. The CDR3 extends over 14 amino acids. Germline loops: CDR1 SGHDN, CDR2 FVKESK. The method was immunoSEQ multiplex PCR; TCRdb's version includes in-frame clones alone and lacks a portion of them. The profile shows more than 60,000 clones, 87% of them singletons. The clonotype was recovered from an adult in good health. The source was peripheral blood, collected on day 0 of AZD1222 vaccination. This chain links TRBV14 with TRBJ1-1; TRBD1 matches 9 bases. CDR3 coding DNA: TGTGCCAGCAGCCAGGGACAGGGGAACACTGAAGCTTTCTTT. This sequence encodes CASSQGQGNTEAFF.